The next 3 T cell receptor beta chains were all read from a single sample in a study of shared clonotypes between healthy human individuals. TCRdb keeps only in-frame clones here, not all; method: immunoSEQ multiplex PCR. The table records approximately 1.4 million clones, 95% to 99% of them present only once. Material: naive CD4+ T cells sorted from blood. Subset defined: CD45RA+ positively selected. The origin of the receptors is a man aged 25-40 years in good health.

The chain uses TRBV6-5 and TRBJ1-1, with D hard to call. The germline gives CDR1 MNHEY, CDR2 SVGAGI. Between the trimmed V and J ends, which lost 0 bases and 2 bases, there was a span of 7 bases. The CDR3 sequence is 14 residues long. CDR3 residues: CASSYSNRNTEAFF. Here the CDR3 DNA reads TGTGCCAGCAGTTACTCTAACAGAAACACTGAAGCTTTCTTT.

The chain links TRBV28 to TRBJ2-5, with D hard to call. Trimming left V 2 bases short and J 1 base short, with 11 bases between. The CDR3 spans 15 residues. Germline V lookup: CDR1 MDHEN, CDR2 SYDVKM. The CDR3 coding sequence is TGTGCCAGCAGTTTAGCCATGTTGAGCCAAGAGACCCAGTACTTC. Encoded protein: CASSLAMLSQETQYF.

CDR3 sequence: CASSDPGAPNNEQFF. The CDR3 nucleotides read TGCGCCAGCAGTGATCCGGGAGCCCCGAACAATGAGCAGTTCTTC. V and J are TRBV10-1 and TRBJ2-1, with D tentatively TRBD2 (6 bases). This CDR3 is built from 15 residues. Germline lookup yields CDR1 WNHNN and CDR2 SYGVQD (reference sequence). V gave up 3 bases and J gave up 5 bases, with 14 bases separating them.